The T cell receptor (beta chain) described here comes from a study of T cell clonotyping in hematopoietic cell transplantation. Sequencing used immunoSEQ multiplex PCR; TCRdb keeps in-frame clones, though not all of them. The data hold about 45,000 clones, with roughly 80% observed a single time. Sample time point: recipient sample about 28 days before transplant, after cytoreduction. Recipients were bled about 28 days pretransplant and at posttransplant days 30, 100, 180. Study observations and caveats: Few recipient clonotypes overlapped donors; over 97% were de novo at given depth. Higher Inverse Simpson Index values in graft donor and pretransplant recipient predicted broader posttransplant TCR diversity. Recipient TCR diversity dropped after transplant; expanded clonotypes rose from day 30 to 180.

To note about this clone: The antigen remains unidentified.

The material sequenced was peripheral blood mononuclear cells, taken before stem cell transplant. This sequence was found in a man in his 60s with myelodysplastic syndrome. Some clones in this sample may be carry-over from other donors' samples.

The CDR3 coding sequence is TGTGCCAGCAGCTTATGGTCTTACGAGCAGTACTTC. Translated, it gives CASSLWSYEQYF. The V gene is TRBV7-9, the J gene TRBJ2-7, with no clear D. This CDR3 has 12 amino acids. V was cut by 2 bases and J by 4 bases, with 6 bases left in between. Germline CDR1 SEHNR, CDR2 FQNEAQ (reference sequence).